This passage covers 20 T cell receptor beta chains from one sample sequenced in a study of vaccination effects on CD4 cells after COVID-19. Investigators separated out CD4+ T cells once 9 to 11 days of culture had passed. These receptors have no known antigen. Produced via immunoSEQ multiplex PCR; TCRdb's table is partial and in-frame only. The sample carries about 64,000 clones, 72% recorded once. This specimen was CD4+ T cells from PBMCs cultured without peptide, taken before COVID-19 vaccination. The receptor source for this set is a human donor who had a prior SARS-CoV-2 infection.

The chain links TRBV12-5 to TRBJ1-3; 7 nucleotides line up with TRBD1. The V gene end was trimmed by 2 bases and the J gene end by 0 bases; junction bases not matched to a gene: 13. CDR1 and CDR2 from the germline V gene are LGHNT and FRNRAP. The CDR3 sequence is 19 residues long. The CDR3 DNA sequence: TGTGCTAGTGGTTTGATTACTGTCCGGCAGGGGGGCTCTGGAAACACCATATATTTT. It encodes CASGLITVRQGGSGNTIYF.

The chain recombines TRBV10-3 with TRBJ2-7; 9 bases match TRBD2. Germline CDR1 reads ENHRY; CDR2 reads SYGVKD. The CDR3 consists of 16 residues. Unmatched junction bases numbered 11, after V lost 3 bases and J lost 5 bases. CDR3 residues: CAISEGGRGTSDEQYF. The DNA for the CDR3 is TGTGCCATCAGTGAAGGCGGGAGGGGAACGTCTGACGAGCAGTACTTC.

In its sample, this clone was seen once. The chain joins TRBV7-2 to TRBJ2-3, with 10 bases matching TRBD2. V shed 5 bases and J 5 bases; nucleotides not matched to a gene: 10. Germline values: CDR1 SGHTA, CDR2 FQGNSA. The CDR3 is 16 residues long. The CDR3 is CASSGRASGSRDTQYF. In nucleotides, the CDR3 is TGTGCCAGCAGCGGGCGAGCTAGCGGGAGTCGAGATACGCAGTATTTT.

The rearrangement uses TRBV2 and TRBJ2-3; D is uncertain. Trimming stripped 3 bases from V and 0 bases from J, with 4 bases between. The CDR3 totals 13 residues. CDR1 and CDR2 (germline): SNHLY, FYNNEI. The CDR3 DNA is TGTGCCAGCAGTGAGCACAGCACAGATACGCAGTATTTT. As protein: CASSEHSTDTQYF.

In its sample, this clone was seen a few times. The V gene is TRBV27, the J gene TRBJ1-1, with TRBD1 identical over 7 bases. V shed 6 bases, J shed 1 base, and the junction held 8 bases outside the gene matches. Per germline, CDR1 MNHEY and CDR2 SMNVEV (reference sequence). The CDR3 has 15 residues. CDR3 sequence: CASSPTGAGNTEAFF. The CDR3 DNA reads TGTGCCAGCAGCCCCACAGGGGCCGGGAACACTGAAGCTTTCTTT.

CDR3 sequence (DNA): TGTGCCAGCAGCTCTGGGACGGCCGGGGAGCTGTTTTTT. It encodes CASSSGTAGELFF. The chain carries TRBV5-5 and TRBJ2-2; D could derive from TRBD1 or TRBD2 (5 bases each). This CDR3 has 13 residues. The ends were cut back, 3 bases at V and 6 bases at J, with 9 bases in the middle. Germline V lookup: CDR1 SGHKS, CDR2 YYEKEE (reference sequence).

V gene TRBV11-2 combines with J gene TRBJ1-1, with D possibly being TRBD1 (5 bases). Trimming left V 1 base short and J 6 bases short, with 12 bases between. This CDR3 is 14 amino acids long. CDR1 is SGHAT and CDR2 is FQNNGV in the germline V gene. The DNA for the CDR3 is TGTGCCAGCAGCTTAGGTCCCGGGGCGTCTGAAGCTTTCTTT. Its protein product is CASSLGPGASEAFF.

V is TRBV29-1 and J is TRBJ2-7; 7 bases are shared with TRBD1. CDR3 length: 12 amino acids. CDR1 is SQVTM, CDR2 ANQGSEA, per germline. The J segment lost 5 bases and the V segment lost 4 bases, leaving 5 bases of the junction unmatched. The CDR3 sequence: CSVGIGGDEQYF. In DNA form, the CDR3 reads TGCAGCGTTGGGATAGGGGGCGACGAGCAGTACTTC.

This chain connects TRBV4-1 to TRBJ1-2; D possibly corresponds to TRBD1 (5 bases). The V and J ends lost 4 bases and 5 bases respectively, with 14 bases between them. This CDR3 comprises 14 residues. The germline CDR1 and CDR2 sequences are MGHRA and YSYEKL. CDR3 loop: CASSLDSEPYGYTF. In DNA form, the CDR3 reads TGCGCCAGCAGCCTTGACAGTGAACCTTATGGCTACACCTTC.

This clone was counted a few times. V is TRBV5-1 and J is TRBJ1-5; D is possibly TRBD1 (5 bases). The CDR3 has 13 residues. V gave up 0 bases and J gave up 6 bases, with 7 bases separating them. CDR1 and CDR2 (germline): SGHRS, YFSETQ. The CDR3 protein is CASSLDGTQPQHF. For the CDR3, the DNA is TGCGCCAGCAGCTTGGACGGGACTCAGCCCCAGCATTTT.

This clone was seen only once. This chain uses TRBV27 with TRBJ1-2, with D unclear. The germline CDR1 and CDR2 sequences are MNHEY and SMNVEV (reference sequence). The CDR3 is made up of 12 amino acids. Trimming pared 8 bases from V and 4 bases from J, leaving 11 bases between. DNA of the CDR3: TGTGCCAGCGGGCGGGAGACCTATGGCTACACCTTC. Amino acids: CASGRETYGYTF.

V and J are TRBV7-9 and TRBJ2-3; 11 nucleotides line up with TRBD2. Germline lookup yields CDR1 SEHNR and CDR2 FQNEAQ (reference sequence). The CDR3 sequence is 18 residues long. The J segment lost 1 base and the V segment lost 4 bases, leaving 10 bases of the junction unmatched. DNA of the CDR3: TGTGCCAGCAGCTCTAGGGTTTCGACTAGCGGGGGCACAGATACGCAGTATTTT. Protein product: CASSSRVSTSGGTDTQYF.

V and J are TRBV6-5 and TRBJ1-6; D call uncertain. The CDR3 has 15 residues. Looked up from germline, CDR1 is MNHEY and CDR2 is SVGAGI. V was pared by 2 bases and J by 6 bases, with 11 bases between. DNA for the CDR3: TGTGCCAGCAGTTACATGTCAGGAGGTAATTCACCCCTCCACTTT. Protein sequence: CASSYMSGGNSPLHF.

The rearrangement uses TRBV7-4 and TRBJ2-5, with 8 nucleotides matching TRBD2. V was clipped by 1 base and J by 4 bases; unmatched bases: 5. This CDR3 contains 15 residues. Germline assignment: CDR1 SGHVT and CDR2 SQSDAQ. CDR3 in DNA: TGTGCCAGCAGCTTAGGTAGCGGGGAGGGAGAGACCCAGTACTTC. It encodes CASSLGSGEGETQYF.

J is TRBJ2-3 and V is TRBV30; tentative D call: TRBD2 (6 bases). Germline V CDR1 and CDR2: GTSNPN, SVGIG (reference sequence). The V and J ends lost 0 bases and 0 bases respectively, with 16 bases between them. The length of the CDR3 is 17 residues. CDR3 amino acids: CAWSVVIVGTSTDTQYF. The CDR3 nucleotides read TGTGCCTGGAGTGTTGTTATTGTGGGGACTAGCACAGATACGCAGTATTTT.

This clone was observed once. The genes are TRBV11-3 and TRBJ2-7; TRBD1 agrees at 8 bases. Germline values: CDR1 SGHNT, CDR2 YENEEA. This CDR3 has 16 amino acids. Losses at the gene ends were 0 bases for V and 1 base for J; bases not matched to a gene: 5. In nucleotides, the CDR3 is TGTGCCAGCAGCTTAGAAGCCAGGACAGGGTCCTACGAGCAGTACTTC. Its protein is CASSLEARTGSYEQYF.

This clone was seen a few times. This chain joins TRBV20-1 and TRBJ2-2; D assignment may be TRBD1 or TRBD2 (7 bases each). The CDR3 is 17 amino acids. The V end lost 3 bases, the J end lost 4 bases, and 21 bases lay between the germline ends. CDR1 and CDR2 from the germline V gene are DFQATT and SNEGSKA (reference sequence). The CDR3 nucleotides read TGCAGTGCTAGTGCTAGGGGGGGCAGGGGGGTCACCGGGGAGCTGTTTTTT. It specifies CSASARGGRGVTGELFF.

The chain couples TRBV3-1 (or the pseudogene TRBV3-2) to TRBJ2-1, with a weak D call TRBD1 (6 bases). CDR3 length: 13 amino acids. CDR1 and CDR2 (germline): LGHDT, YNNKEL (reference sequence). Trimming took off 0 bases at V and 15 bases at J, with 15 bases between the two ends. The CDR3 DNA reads TGTGCCAGCAGCCAAGAAGCGACAGGTCTCAGGTTCTTC. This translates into CASSQEATGLRFF.

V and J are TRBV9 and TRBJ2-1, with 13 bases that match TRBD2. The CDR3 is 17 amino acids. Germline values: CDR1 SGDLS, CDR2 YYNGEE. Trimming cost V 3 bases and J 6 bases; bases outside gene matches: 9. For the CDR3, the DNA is TGTGCCAGCAGCGCCTGGACTAGCGGGGGCCTTATCAATGAGCAGTTCTTC. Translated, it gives CASSAWTSGGLINEQFF.

In DNA form, the CDR3 reads TGTGCCAGCAGCCGACTAGGGATTAAGACCCAGTACTTC. Protein: CASSRLGIKTQYF. The rearrangement joins TRBV3-1 (or the pseudogene TRBV3-2) to TRBJ2-5, with D possibly matching TRBD2 (6 bases). CDR1 and CDR2 from the germline V gene are LGHDT and YNNKEL (reference sequence). V lost 4 bases to trimming and J lost 6 bases, with 12 bases between them. CDR3 length: 13 residues.